A single sample is the source of the 30 T cell receptor beta chains below, sequenced in a study of cytomegalovirus exposure and HLA in healthy donors. 60 Vbeta and 13 Jbeta primers were used in PCR. Here immunoSEQ multiplex PCR was the method, and the copy in TCRdb shows in-frame clones only, minus some. The sample has roughly 95,000 clones; 82% are singletons. Specimen: PBMCs. These receptors were taken from a man aged 25 to 40 in good health and CMV-seropositive.

As regards this clone: This sample includes further DNA sequences coding for the same CDR3. The chain carries TRBV11-3 and TRBJ1-3; 10 bases fit TRBD1. The V gene end was trimmed by 5 bases and the J gene end by 2 bases; junction bases not matched to a gene: 3. The CDR3 totals 15 residues. Germline-derived CDR1 and CDR2 are SGHNT and YENEEA. CDR3 loop: CASSPGQGPGNTIYF. The CDR3 DNA sequence: TGTGCCAGCAGCCCGGGACAGGGGCCTGGAAACACCATATATTTT.

The chain recombines TRBV6-1 with TRBJ1-4, with D tentatively TRBD1 (5 bases). V was clipped by 6 bases and J by 7 bases, with 12 bases between them. Germline V lookup: CDR1 MNHNS, CDR2 SASEGT. The CDR3 length is 13 residues. Here the CDR3 reads CASSLGGSEKLFF. The CDR3 DNA reads as TGTGCCAGCAGCCTTGGGGGGAGTGAAAAACTGTTTTTT.

Turning to this clone: Additional DNA sequences in this sample encode the identical CDR3. This chain links TRBV6-5 with TRBJ1-5, with D unclear. CDR3 length: 13 amino acids. Per germline, CDR1 MNHEY and CDR2 SVGAGI. Deletions cut 5 bases from V and 4 bases from J, with 9 bases between. The CDR3 nucleotides are TGTGCCAGCAGTCGGGTATCAAATCAGCCCCAGCATTTT. This encodes CASSRVSNQPQHF.

The V gene is TRBV27, the J gene TRBJ2-2, with D tentatively TRBD2 (6 bases). V was shortened by 9 bases and J by 3 bases, with 20 bases between the two germline ends. The V gene's germline CDR1 is MNHEY and CDR2 SMNVEV (reference sequence). The CDR3 sequence is 16 residues long. CDR3 bases: TGTGCCAGTCGCCCCAGGACTACCGAACACACCGGGGAGCTGTTTTTT. It yields the protein CASRPRTTEHTGELFF.

The chain employs TRBV28 and TRBJ2-1; perhaps TRBD2 as D (5 bases). Trimming took 6 bases from V and 0 from J, leaving 12 bases between them. The CDR3 is 15 amino acids. Germline V gene sequence: CDR1 MDHEN, CDR2 SYDVKM. For the CDR3, the DNA is TGTGCCAGCAGCCAGACGGGGAGCTCCTACAATGAGCAGTTCTTC. It yields the protein CASSQTGSSYNEQFF.

The rearrangement uses TRBV7-2 and TRBJ1-2; D remains ambiguous. V lost 4 bases and J lost 11, with 26 bases in between. The CDR3 runs to 16 residues. Germline assignment: CDR1 SGHTA and CDR2 FQGNSA. The CDR3 here is CASSSGGRATMATYTF. DNA of the CDR3: TGTGCCAGCAGCTCCGGAGGGAGGGCAACTATGGCTACGTACACCTTC.

The chain uses TRBV25-1 and TRBJ2-1; tentative D call: TRBD1 (8 bases). V lost 6 bases and J 8 bases, leaving 23 bases between the germline ends. There are 16 residues in the CDR3. Per germline, CDR1 MGHDK and CDR2 SYGVNS. The CDR3 DNA reads as TGTGCCAGCAGCCCTGTAACAGGGGGGGCTCGCGATGAGCAGTTCTTC. Its translation is CASSPVTGGARDEQFF.

This clone was counted between two and nine times. The genes are TRBV6-5 and TRBJ2-7; D remains ambiguous. V was trimmed by 5 bases and J by 0 bases, leaving 8 bases between them. The germline CDR1 and CDR2 sequences are MNHEY and SVGAGI. This CDR3 contains 13 residues. CDR3 nucleotide sequence: TGTGCCAGCAGTGTCAACTTCTCCTACGAGCAGTACTTC. This codes for CASSVNFSYEQYF.

J is TRBJ2-3 and V is TRBV6-1; 8 positions match TRBD2. The CDR3 length is 15 residues. Germline loops: CDR1 MNHNS, CDR2 SASEGT. The ends lost 4 bases at V and 1 base at J; junction bases unmatched: 4. CDR3 region: CASSGTSGGTDTQYF. In DNA, the CDR3 is TGTGCCAGCAGTGGAACTAGCGGTGGCACAGATACGCAGTATTTT.

The chain uses TRBV7-8 and TRBJ1-2, with D possibly being TRBD1 (6 bases). V was trimmed by 5 bases and J by 0 bases, leaving 16 bases between them. The CDR3 consists of 16 residues. The germline gives CDR1 SGHVS, CDR2 FQNEAQ. In nucleotides, the CDR3 is TGTGCCAGCAGCCCCCGGTCAAGGACAGCTAACTATGGCTACACCTTC. This gives the protein CASSPRSRTANYGYTF.

This clone was seen more than once but under ten times. CDR3 bases: TGTGCCAGCTCGCAGGACATGGGTGAAAAACTGTTTTTT. It specifies CASSQDMGEKLFF. This rearrangement joins TRBV9 to TRBJ1-4, with TRBD1 as a possible D gene (5 bases). This CDR3 spans 13 amino acids. Between the trimmed V and J ends, which lost 7 bases and 7 bases, there was a span of 14 bases. Per germline, CDR1 SGDLS and CDR2 YYNGEE.

The gene calls are TRBV4-1 and TRBJ1-5, with a weak D call TRBD1 (6 bases). V gave up 1 base and J gave up 5 bases, with 15 bases separating them. The CDR3 spans 16 residues. Germline values: CDR1 MGHRA, CDR2 YSYEKL. The CDR3 loop is CASSQVTGTLDQPQHF. The CDR3 nucleotides read TGCGCCAGCAGCCAAGTGACCGGGACACTAGATCAGCCCCAGCATTTT.

The rearrangement links TRBV5-1 to TRBJ2-3; tentative D call: TRBD1 (6 bases). The CDR3 runs to 13 residues. V was pared by 0 bases and J by 14 bases, with 16 bases between. Per germline, CDR1 SGHRS and CDR2 YFSETQ. The CDR3 coding sequence is TGCGCCAGCAGCTTGGGGGGAAGACAGGCCCGGTATTTT. It specifies CASSLGGRQARYF.

The chain combines TRBV7-9 with TRBJ2-5; D gene unclear. The germline CDR1 and CDR2 sequences are SEHNR and FQNEAQ (reference sequence). Trimming removed 2 bases from V and 1 base from J, with 8 bases in between. The CDR3 runs to 14 residues. The CDR3 region is CASSLISVQETQYF. CDR3 nucleotide sequence: TGTGCCAGCAGCTTAATTTCTGTCCAAGAGACCCAGTACTTC.

This rearrangement joins TRBV6-5 to TRBJ2-7; the D is unclear. This CDR3 is built from 14 residues. Germline CDR1 reads MNHEY; CDR2 reads SVGAGI. The V and J ends lost 10 bases and 0 bases respectively, with 16 bases between them. The CDR3 here is CATNTAAYSYEQYF. CDR3 sequence (DNA): TGTGCCACCAATACAGCTGCCTACTCCTACGAGCAGTACTTC.

The gene calls are TRBV11-3 and TRBJ2-1; tentative D call: TRBD2 (6 bases). The CDR3 is 15 amino acids. Germline V gene lookup returns CDR1 SGHNT and CDR2 YENEEA. V lost 0 bases, J lost 0 bases, and 6 bases lay in between. DNA of the CDR3: TGTGCCAGCAGCTTAGACGGGGGCTCCTACAATGAGCAGTTCTTC. This sequence encodes CASSLDGGSYNEQFF.

The rearrangement uses TRBV5-1 and TRBJ2-7, with D possibly being TRBD2 (5 bases). This CDR3 region has 13 residues. CDR1 and CDR2 from the germline V gene are SGHRS and YFSETQ. Trimming stripped 4 bases from V and 0 bases from J, with 8 bases between. The CDR3 DNA sequence: TGCGCCAGCAGCCGGGAAATCTCCTACGAGCAGTACTTC. This codes for CASSREISYEQYF.

The J gene is TRBJ2-5, the V gene TRBV6-6; 7 bases agree with TRBD1. TRBJ2-7 explains the end of the DNA better; the J call may be wrong. The CDR3 sequence is 13 residues long. CDR1 is MNHNY and CDR2 is SVGAGI in the germline V gene (reference sequence). CDR3 region: CASVGTVSYEQYF. In nucleotides, the CDR3 is TGTGCCAGCGTTGGGACAGTTTCCTACGAGCAGTACTTC.

The gene calls are TRBV18 and TRBJ1-5; D call uncertain. The germline gives CDR1 KGHSH, CDR2 LQKENI. The germline V and J ends were trimmed by 3 bases and 0 bases, with 9 bases remaining between them. This CDR3 region has 15 residues. The CDR3: CASSPAEYSNQPQHF. The DNA for the CDR3 is TGTGCCAGCTCACCCGCAGAATATAGCAATCAGCCCCAGCATTTT.

V gene TRBV10-1 combines with J gene TRBJ2-2; weak D call: TRBD2 (7 bases). The CDR3 consists of 15 residues. Germline V gene sequence: CDR1 WNHNN, CDR2 SYGVQD (reference sequence). Trimming removed 0 bases from V and 6 bases from J, with 11 bases in between. The CDR3 DNA reads TGCGCCAGCAGTGAGTCGGGGGGGCCGGCCGGGGAGCTGTTTTTT. Its protein is CASSESGGPAGELFF.

This clone was seen a few times. The V call is TRBV20-1, the J call TRBJ2-5; D gene unclear. This CDR3 comprises 11 residues. The germline gives CDR1 DFQATT, CDR2 SNEGSKA (reference sequence). V lost 6 bases, J lost 5 bases, and 10 bases lay in between. The CDR3 reads CSARLTETQYF. The CDR3 DNA reads as TGCAGTGCCCGCCTGACTGAGACCCAGTACTTC.

The V and J genes are TRBV6-1 and TRBJ2-3; 7 bases fit TRBD1. V dropped 4 bases and J dropped 0; count of bases not matched to a gene: 7. The CDR3 runs to 16 residues. In germline, CDR1 is MNHNS, CDR2 SASEGT. The CDR3 nucleotides read TGTGCCAGCAGTGTAGAGGGGGCGAGGAGCACAGATACGCAGTATTTT. Translation gives CASSVEGARSTDTQYF.

CDR3 nucleotide sequence: TGTGCCAGCAGCTTGAAAGCCTGGGAGGGGGGTTGGGGGACAGATACGCAGTATTTT. It is translated as CASSLKAWEGGWGTDTQYF. The V and J genes are TRBV5-4 and TRBJ2-3, with D possibly matching TRBD2 (7 bases). Per the germline V gene, CDR1 is SGHNT and CDR2 is YYREEE (reference sequence). CDR3 length: 19 amino acids. The germline V and J ends were trimmed by 1 base and 3 bases, with 24 bases remaining between them.

The CDR3 nucleotides are TGTGCCAGCAGCTCTCAGGGGTACACAGATACGCAGTATTTT. This codes for CASSSQGYTDTQYF. The gene calls are TRBV5-4 and TRBJ2-3; TRBD1 might be the D (6 bases). The CDR3 has 14 residues. Germline lookup yields CDR1 SGHNT and CDR2 YYREEE (reference sequence). The germline V and J ends were trimmed by 3 bases and 2 bases, with 10 bases remaining between them.

The chain couples TRBV9 to TRBJ2-7, with 8 bases identical to TRBD2. CDR3 size: 13 residues. The V and J ends lost 3 bases and 4 bases, in that order; junction bases with no gene match: 3. Germline V gene lookup returns CDR1 SGDLS and CDR2 YYNGEE. CDR3 amino acids: CASSATSGYEQYF. Here the CDR3 DNA reads TGTGCCAGCAGCGCAACTAGCGGTTACGAGCAGTACTTC.

This chain uses TRBV7-6 with TRBJ1-1; D is undetermined. V was cut by 5 bases and J by 1 base, with 8 bases left in between. The CDR3 is 13 amino acids. The germline gives CDR1 SGHVS, CDR2 FNYEAQ. The chain's CDR3 is CASSTSQNTEAFF. DNA of the CDR3: TGTGCCAGCAGCACATCACAGAACACTGAAGCTTTCTTT. Variable domain in full (rest from reference TRBV7-6 and TRBJ1-1): GAGVSQSPRYKVTKRGQDVALRCDPISGHVSLYWYRQALGQGPEFLTYFNYEAQQDKSGLPNDRFSAERPEGSISTLTIQRTEQRDSAMYRCASSTSQNTEAFFGQGTRLTVV.

This chain connects TRBV11-2 to TRBJ2-1, with a possible D match to TRBD2 (6 bases). Trimming cost V 4 bases and J 2 bases, with 9 bases left between them. Germline assignment: CDR1 SGHAT and CDR2 FQNNGV. CDR3 length: 14 residues. DNA for the CDR3: TGTGCCAGCAGCTCGAGGACTACCTACAATGAGCAGTTCTTC. Translating it yields CASSSRTTYNEQFF.

The CDR3: CASSPQHTDTQYF. As DNA, the CDR3 is TGTGCCAGCAGCCCTCAACACACAGATACGCAGTATTTT. The V call is TRBV11-3, the J call TRBJ2-3; no firm D call. The germline V gene encodes CDR1 SGHNT and CDR2 YENEEA. This CDR3 is 13 amino acids long. The ends were cut back, 5 bases at V and 2 bases at J, with 8 bases in the middle.

The chain combines TRBV15 with TRBJ1-2; D not certain. Germline V gives CDR1 LNHNV, CDR2 YYDKDF (reference sequence). V gave up 0 bases and J gave up 7 bases, with 6 bases separating them. The length of the CDR3 is 12 residues. The CDR3 DNA reads as TGTGCCACCAGCAGAGATTACGGTGGCTACACCTTC. This encodes CATSRDYGGYTF.

The V gene is TRBV20-1, the J gene TRBJ1-2, with D perhaps TRBD1 (5 bases). The germline CDR1 and CDR2 sequences are DFQATT and SNEGSKA (reference sequence). The CDR3 runs to 11 residues. The CDR3 spells CTLVGGYGYTF. CDR3 sequence (DNA): TGCACCTTGGTCGGGGGCTATGGCTACACCTTC.